This note documents a single T cell receptor (beta chain) sequence. No antigen is known for it. Profiling relied on immunoSEQ multiplex PCR, and the TCRdb table lists in-frame clones only, not all of them. This table has 120,000 to 150,000 clones, under 95% appearing once. These data come from a study of T cell responses to AZD1222 COVID-19 vaccine. For the study at large: Second-dose timings of about 4 or about 12 weeks were pooled. Regarding the study as a whole: Vaccine-associated CD4 TCRs spanned spike, dominant at 160-218 and 743-854.

The germline CDR1 and CDR2 sequences are MDHEN and SYDVKM. The CDR3 has 13 amino acids. Trimming removed 6 bases at V and 0 bases at J, with 6 bases between. The chain employs TRBV28 and TRBJ1-5; D perhaps matches TRBD1 (6 bases). This specimen was peripheral blood, taken on day 0 of AZD1222 vaccination. The sequence was obtained from an adult in good health. CDR3: CASRTGSNQPQHF. The CDR3 nucleotides read TGTGCCAGCAGGACAGGTAGCAATCAGCCCCAGCATTTT.